Each of the 14 T cell receptor beta chains below was sequenced from the same sample in a study of OX40 agonist ivuxolimab in advanced cancers. The protocol was immunoSEQ multiplex PCR, while the TCRdb copy is restricted to in-frame clones and leaves out a portion. The table records tens of thousands of clones, around 86% of them present only once. The input for sequencing was CD4+ or CD8+ T cells sorted from blood, taken in a trial of the OX40 agonist ivuxolimab. These receptors originate from an adult with an advanced solid tumor such as melanoma, head and neck, liver or kidney cancer.

In its sample, this clone ranks as medium-sized. The chain employs TRBV4-1 and TRBJ1-2; D is perhaps TRBD1 (6 bases). This CDR3 is built from 14 residues. Germline CDR1 MGHRA, CDR2 YSYEKL. V lost 0 bases and J lost 4, with 9 bases in between. CDR3 loop: CASSQDLTGYGYTF. In DNA, the CDR3 is TGCGCCAGCAGCCAAGATCTGACAGGCTATGGCTACACCTTC.

This clone has just one count. The chain combines TRBV7-9 with TRBJ2-3, with D perhaps being TRBD1 or TRBD2 (5 bases each). This CDR3 is built from 14 residues. From germline, CDR1 is SEHNR and CDR2 FQNEAQ (reference sequence). The ends were cut back, 7 bases at V and 2 bases at J, with 13 bases in the middle. The CDR3 loop is CASKLAGATDTQYF. DNA for the CDR3: TGTGCCAGCAAGTTGGCCGGGGCCACAGATACGCAGTATTTT.

V usage is TRBV6-1 and J usage is TRBJ2-1; possibly TRBD1 or TRBD2 for D (6 bases each). Trimming pared 3 bases from V and 13 bases from J, leaving 19 bases between. Looked up from germline, CDR1 is MNHNS and CDR2 is SASEGT. CDR3 length: 14 amino acids. CDR3 nucleotide sequence: TGTGCCAGCAGTGAGAGGGTGGGGGGCTCACAACAGTTCTTC. Protein: CASSERVGGSQQFF.

The V gene is TRBV7-6, the J gene TRBJ1-2, with TRBD1 identical over 9 bases. This CDR3 is built from 13 residues. The ends lost 4 bases at V and 7 bases at J; junction bases unmatched: 4. CDR1 SGHVS and CDR2 FNYEAQ come from the germline V gene. CDR3 protein: CASSSGQGFGYTF. The CDR3 nucleotides read TGTGCCAGCAGCTCAGGACAGGGGTTTGGCTACACCTTC.

The chain is built from TRBV2 and TRBJ1-1; D is undetermined. The CDR3 spans 12 residues. V lost 8 bases, J lost 4 bases, and 11 bases lay in between. CDR1 and CDR2 from the germline V gene are SNHLY and FYNNEI. DNA of the CDR3: TGTGCCAGCGTATACTTGGGCACTGAAGCTTTCTTT. Translating it yields CASVYLGTEAFF.

The chain combines TRBV30 with TRBJ2-2, with D tentatively TRBD1 (6 bases). The CDR3 loop spans 14 amino acids. Trimming shortened V by 3 bases and J by 0 bases, and 8 bases separated the two germline ends. Germline CDR1 and CDR2: GTSNPN and SVGIG (reference sequence). CDR3 nucleotides: TGTGCCTGGAGGGGGGCGGCGAACACCGGGGAGCTGTTTTTT. Translation gives CAWRGAANTGELFF.

V and J are TRBV5-1 and TRBJ2-2; 7 bases align to TRBD1. CDR1 and CDR2 (germline): SGHRS, YFSETQ. With 0 bases clipped from V and 5 bases from J, the junction kept 7 bases outside the gene matches. The CDR3 is made up of 16 amino acids. DNA of the CDR3: TGCGCCAGCAGCTTGGGACAGGGTCGGGGAACCGGGGAGCTGTTTTTT. Translation gives CASSLGQGRGTGELFF.

The chain recombines TRBV18 with TRBJ1-2; D remains ambiguous. This CDR3 contains 15 residues. CDR1 and CDR2 (germline): KGHSH, LQKENI. The V end lost 3 bases, the J end lost 0 bases, and 11 bases lay between the germline ends. The CDR3: CASSPTGNANYGYTF. The CDR3 DNA is TGTGCCAGCTCACCCACGGGAAACGCTAACTATGGCTACACCTTC.

The rearrangement joins TRBV7-2 to TRBJ1-1, with D unclear. Germline V CDR1 and CDR2: SGHTA, FQGNSA. CDR3 size: 13 residues. Trimming pared 5 bases from V and 3 bases from J, leaving 10 bases between. CDR3 coding DNA: TGTGCCAGCAGCCCACAGCCTTACACTGAAGCTTTCTTT. The encoded protein is CASSPQPYTEAFF.

The chain has TRBV25-1 and TRBJ1-5, with 7 bases that match TRBD1. The CDR3 length is 16 residues. V lost 3 bases, J lost 5 bases, and 10 bases stayed unmatched. Germline values: CDR1 MGHDK, CDR2 SYGVNS. The CDR3 protein is CASSDRKTGMDQPQHF. CDR3 sequence (DNA): TGTGCCAGCAGTGACAGAAAGACAGGGATGGATCAGCCCCAGCATTTT. Full variable domain (outside the CDR3, taken from reference TRBV25-1 and TRBJ1-5): EADIYQTPRYLVIGTGKKITLECSQTMGHDKMYWYQQDPGMELHLIHYSYGVNSTEKGDLSSESTVSRIRTEHFPLTLESARPSHTSQYLCASSDRKTGMDQPQHFGDGTRLSIL.

The chain links TRBV18 to TRBJ1-3, with no clear D. Trimming removed 3 bases at V and 0 bases at J, with 12 bases between. This CDR3 region has 16 residues. Germline values: CDR1 KGHSH, CDR2 LQKENI. The CDR3 protein is CASSPLSSLSGNTIYF. The DNA of the CDR3 is TGTGCCAGCTCACCCCTAAGCAGCCTCTCTGGAAACACCATATATTTT.

This clone occurred a few times. The chain uses TRBV2 and TRBJ1-5; unclear D gene. Germline CDR1 SNHLY, CDR2 FYNNEI. V was clipped by 3 bases and J by 7 bases, with 13 bases between them. There are 14 residues in the CDR3. CDR3 residues: CASSESPLQQPQHF. CDR3 bases: TGTGCCAGCAGTGAGTCGCCCCTGCAACAGCCCCAGCATTTT.

This sequence joins TRBV10-3 and TRBJ1-1; D possibly corresponds to TRBD1 (5 bases). The CDR3 consists of 20 residues. CDR1 is ENHRY, CDR2 SYGVKD, per germline. V was shortened by 0 bases and J by 6 bases, with 29 bases between the two germline ends. CDR3 residues: CAISESRRQRRIVPNAEAFF. The CDR3, as DNA: TGTGCCATCAGTGAGTCACGGAGACAGCGAAGAATAGTCCCTAACGCTGAAGCTTTCTTT.

CDR3 coding DNA: TGTGCCAGCAGCTCGACGGAGAACTATGGCTACACCTTC. Translated: CASSSTENYGYTF. The chain carries TRBV7-9 and TRBJ1-2; no firm D call. The CDR3 contains 13 residues. Trimming pared 4 bases from V and 2 bases from J, leaving 8 bases between. Germline V lookup: CDR1 SEHNR, CDR2 FQNEAQ (reference sequence).